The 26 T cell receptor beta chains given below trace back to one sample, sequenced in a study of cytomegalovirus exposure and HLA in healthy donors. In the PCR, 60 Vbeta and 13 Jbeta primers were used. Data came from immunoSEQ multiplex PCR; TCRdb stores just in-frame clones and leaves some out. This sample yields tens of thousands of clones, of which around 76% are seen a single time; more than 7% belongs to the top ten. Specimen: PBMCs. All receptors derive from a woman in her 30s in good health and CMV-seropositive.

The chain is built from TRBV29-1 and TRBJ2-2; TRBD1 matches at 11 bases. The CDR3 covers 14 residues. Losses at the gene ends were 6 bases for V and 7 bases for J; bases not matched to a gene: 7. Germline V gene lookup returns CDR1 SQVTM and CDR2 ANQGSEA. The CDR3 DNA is TGCAGCGTCTCCAGTGGGACAGGGGGCGGGGAGCTGTTTTTT. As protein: CSVSSGTGGGELFF.

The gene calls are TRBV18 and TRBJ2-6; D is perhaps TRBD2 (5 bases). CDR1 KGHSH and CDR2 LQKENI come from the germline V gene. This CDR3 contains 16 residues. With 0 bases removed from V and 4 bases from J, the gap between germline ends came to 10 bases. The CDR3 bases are TGTGCCAGCTCACCACCGTCGGGGTCCGGGGCCAACGTCCTGACTTTC. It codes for CASSPPSGSGANVLTF.

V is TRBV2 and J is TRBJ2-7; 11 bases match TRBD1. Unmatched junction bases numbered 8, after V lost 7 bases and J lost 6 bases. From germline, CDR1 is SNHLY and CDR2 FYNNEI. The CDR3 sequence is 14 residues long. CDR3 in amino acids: CASTTDRGLCEQYF. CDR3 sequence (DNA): TGTGCCAGCACCACGGACAGGGGGCTGTGCGAGCAGTACTTC. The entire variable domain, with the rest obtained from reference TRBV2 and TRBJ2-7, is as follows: EPEVTQTPSHQVTQMGQEVILRCVPISNHLYFYWYRQILGQKVEFLVSFYNNEISEKSEIFDDQFSVERPDGSNFTLKIRSTKLEDSAMYFCASTTDRGLCEQYFGPGTRLTVT.

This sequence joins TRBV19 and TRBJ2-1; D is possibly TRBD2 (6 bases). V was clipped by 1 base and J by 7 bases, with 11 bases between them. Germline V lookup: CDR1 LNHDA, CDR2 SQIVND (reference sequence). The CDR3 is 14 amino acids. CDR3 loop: CASSIGTGGNEQFF. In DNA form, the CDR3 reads TGTGCCAGTAGTATAGGTACCGGAGGGAATGAGCAGTTCTTC.

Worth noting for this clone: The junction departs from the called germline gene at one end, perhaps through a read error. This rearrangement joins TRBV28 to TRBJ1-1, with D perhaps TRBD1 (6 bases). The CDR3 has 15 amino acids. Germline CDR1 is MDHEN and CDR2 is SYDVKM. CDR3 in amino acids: CSSSGGGTTNTEAFF. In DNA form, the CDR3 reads TGTTCCAGCAGTGGGGGCGGGACTACGAACACTGAAGCTTTCTTT.

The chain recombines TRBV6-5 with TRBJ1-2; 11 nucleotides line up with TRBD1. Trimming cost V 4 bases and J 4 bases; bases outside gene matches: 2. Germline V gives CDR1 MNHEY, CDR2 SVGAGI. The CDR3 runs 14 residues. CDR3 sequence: CASSLDRGRYGYTF. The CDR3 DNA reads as TGTGCCAGCAGTTTGGACAGGGGGCGCTATGGCTACACCTTC.

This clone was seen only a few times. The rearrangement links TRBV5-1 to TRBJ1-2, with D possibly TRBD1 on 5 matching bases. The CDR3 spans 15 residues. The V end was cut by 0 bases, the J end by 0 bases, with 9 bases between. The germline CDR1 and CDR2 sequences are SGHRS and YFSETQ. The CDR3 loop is CASSLGGASNYGYTF. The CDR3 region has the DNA TGCGCCAGCAGCTTGGGTGGGGCGTCTAACTATGGCTACACCTTC.

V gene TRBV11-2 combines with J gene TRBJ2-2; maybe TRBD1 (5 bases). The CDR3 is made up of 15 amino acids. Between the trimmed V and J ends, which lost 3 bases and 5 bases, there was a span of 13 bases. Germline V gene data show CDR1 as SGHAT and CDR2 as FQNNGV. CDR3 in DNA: TGTGCCAGCAGCTTGACAGACTGGGGAACCGGGGAGCTGTTTTTT. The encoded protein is CASSLTDWGTGELFF.

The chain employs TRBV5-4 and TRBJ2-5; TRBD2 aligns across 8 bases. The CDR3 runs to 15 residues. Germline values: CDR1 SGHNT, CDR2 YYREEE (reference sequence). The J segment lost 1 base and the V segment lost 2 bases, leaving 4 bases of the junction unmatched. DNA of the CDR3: TGTGCCAGCAGCTTTGGCGGGGGGCTCCAAGAGACCCAGTACTTC. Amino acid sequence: CASSFGGGLQETQYF.

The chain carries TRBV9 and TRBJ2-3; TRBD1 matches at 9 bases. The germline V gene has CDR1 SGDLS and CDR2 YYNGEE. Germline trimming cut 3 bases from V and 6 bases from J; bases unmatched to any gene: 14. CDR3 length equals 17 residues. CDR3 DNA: TGTGCCAGCAGCGCCGGACTACCGGGACAGGGTACGGATACGCAGTATTTT. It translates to CASSAGLPGQGTDTQYF.

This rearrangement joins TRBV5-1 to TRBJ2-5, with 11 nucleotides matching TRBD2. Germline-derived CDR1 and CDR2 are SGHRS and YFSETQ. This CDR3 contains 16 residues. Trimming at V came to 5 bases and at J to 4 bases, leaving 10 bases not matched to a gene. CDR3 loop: CASRFLAGGAGETQYF. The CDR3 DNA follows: TGCGCCAGCAGGTTTTTAGCGGGGGGGGCCGGAGAGACCCAGTACTTC.

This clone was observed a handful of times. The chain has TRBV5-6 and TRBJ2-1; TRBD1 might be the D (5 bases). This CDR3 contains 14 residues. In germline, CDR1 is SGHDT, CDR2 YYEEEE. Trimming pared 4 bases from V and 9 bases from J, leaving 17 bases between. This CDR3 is CASSPPNGRGEQFF. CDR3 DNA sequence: TGTGCCAGCAGCCCTCCGAATGGAAGGGGTGAGCAGTTCTTC.

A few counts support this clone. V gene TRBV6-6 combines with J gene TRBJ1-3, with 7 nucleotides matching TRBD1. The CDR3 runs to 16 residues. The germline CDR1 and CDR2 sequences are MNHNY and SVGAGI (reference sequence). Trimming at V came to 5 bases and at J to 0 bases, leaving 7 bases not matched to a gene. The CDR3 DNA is TGTGCCAGCAGTCAGGGACAGCCGAGCTCTGGAAACACCATATATTTT. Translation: CASSQGQPSSGNTIYF.

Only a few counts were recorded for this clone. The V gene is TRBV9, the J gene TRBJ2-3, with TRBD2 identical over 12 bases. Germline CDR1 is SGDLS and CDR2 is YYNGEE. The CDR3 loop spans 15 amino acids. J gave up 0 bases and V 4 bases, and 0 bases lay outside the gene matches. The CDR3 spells CASSLAGGSTDTQYF. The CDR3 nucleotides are TGTGCCAGCAGCCTAGCGGGAGGGAGCACAGATACGCAGTATTTT.

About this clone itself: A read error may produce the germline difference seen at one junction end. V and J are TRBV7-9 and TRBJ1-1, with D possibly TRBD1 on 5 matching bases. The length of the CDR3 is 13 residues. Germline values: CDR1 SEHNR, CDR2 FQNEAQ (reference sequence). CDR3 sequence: CASGLAGQGFAFF. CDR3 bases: TGTGCCAGCGGCTTAGCTGGGCAGGGATTTGCTTTCTTT.

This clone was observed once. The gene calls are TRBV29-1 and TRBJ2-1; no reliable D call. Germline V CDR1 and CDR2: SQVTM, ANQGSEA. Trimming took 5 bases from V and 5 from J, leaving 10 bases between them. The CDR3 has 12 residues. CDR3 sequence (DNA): TGCAGCGTTATTGTCAGTCACAATGAGCAGTTCTTC. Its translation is CSVIVSHNEQFF.

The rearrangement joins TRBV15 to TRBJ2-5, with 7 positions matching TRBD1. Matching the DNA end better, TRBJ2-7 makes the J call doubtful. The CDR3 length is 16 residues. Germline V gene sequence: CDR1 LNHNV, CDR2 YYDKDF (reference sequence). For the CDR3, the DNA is TGTGCCACCAGCAGAGACCTACAGGGGACACCCTACGAGCAGTACTTC. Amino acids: CATSRDLQGTPYEQYF.

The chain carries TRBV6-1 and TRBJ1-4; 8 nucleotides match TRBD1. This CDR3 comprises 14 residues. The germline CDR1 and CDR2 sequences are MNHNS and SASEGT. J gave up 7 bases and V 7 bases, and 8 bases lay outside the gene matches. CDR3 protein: CASNRGGVVEKLFF. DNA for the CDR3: TGTGCCAGCAACAGGGGGGGGGTTGTTGAAAAACTGTTTTTT.

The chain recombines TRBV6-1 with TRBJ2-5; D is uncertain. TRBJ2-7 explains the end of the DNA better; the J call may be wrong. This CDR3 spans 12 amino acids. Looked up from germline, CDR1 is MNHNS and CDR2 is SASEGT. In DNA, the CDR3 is TGTGCCAGCAGTAGGAGTGTAAACGAGCAGTACTTC. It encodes CASSRSVNEQYF.

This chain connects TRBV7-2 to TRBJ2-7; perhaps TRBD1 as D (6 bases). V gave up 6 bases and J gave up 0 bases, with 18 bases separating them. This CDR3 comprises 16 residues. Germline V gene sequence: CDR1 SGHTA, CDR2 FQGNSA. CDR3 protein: CASSLYGTSSSYEQYF. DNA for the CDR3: TGTGCCAGCAGTTTGTATGGGACATCGAGCTCCTACGAGCAGTACTTC.

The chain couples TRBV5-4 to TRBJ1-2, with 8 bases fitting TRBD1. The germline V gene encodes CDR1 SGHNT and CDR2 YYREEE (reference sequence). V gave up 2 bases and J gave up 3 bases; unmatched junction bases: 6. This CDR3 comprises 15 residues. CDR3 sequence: CASSFSLTGDYGYTF. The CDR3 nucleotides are TGTGCCAGCAGCTTTTCCTTGACAGGGGACTATGGCTACACCTTC.

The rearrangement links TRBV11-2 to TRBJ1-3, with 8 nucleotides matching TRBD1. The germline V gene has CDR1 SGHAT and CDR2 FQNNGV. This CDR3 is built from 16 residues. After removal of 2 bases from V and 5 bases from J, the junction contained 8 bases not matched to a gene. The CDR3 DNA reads TGTGCCAGCAGCTTAATGACAGGGGAGAATAGAAACACCATATATTTT. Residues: CASSLMTGENRNTIYF.

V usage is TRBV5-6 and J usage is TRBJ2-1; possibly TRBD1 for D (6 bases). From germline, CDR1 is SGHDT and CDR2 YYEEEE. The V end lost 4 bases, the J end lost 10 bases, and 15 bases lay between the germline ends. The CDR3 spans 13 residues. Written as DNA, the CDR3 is TGTGCCAGCAGCGTACAGGGAACAGGCGAGCAGTTCTTC. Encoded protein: CASSVQGTGEQFF.

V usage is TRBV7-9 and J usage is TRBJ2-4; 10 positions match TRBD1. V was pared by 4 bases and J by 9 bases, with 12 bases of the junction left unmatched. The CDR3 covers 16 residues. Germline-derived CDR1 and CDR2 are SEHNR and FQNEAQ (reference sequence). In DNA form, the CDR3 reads TGTGCCAGCAGCTCGCCGCGCGTGACAGGGGGCGGCATTCAGTACTTC. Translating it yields CASSSPRVTGGGIQYF.

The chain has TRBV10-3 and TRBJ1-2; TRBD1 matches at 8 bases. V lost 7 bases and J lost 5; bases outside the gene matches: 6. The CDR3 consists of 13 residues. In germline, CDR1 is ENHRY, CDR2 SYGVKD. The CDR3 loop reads CAINGQGQYGYTF. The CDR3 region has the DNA TGTGCCATCAATGGACAGGGTCAATATGGCTACACCTTC.

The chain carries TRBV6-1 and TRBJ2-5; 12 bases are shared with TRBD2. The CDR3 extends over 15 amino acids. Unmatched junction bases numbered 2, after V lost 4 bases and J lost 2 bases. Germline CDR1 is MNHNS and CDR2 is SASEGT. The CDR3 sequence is CASSGGTSGQETQYF. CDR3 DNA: TGTGCCAGCAGTGGAGGGACTAGCGGGCAAGAGACCCAGTACTTC.